Below are 29 T cell receptor beta chains sequenced from a single sample in a study of blood T cell repertoires in COVID-19. Assay used: immunoSEQ multiplex PCR; TCRdb lists only in-frame clones, some missing. The sample includes around 250,000 clones, approximately 82% seen only once; the top ten take about 15%. Sequencing was performed on PBMCs or T cells enriched from blood (not recorded which). These receptor sequences come from a man aged 35 to 55 who had recovered from COVID-19.

This chain uses TRBV16 with TRBJ2-7, with D hard to call. The CDR3 is made up of 12 amino acids. Trimming cost V 3 bases and J 7 bases, with 10 bases left between them. The V gene's germline CDR1 is KGHSY and CDR2 FQNENV. CDR3 DNA sequence: TGTGCCAGCAGCCAGTTGGCGAGGGAGCAGTACTTC. Protein product: CASSQLAREQYF.

V usage is TRBV2 and J usage is TRBJ2-3; TRBD2 agrees at 10 bases. Germline loops: CDR1 SNHLY, CDR2 FYNNEI. This CDR3 comprises 14 residues. J gave up 7 bases and V 6 bases, and 7 bases lay outside the gene matches. The chain's CDR3 is CASRDSSGGYTQYF. The CDR3, as DNA: TGTGCCAGCAGGGATTCTAGCGGGGGCTATACGCAGTATTTT.

V gene TRBV6-5 combines with J gene TRBJ2-3; 10 nucleotides align to TRBD2. V dropped 6 bases and J dropped 6; count of bases not matched to a gene: 9. The CDR3 length is 15 residues. Germline CDR1 MNHEY, CDR2 SVGAGI. CDR3 loop: CASSRGAGGADTQYF. CDR3 nucleotides: TGTGCCAGCAGCCGAGGAGCGGGAGGGGCTGATACGCAGTATTTT.

In this sample, this clone turned up a few times. V gene TRBV7-2 combines with J gene TRBJ2-1; 8 nucleotides agree with TRBD2. The V gene end was trimmed by 5 bases and the J gene end by 5 bases; junction bases not matched to a gene: 17. Germline V gene data show CDR1 as SGHTA and CDR2 as FQGNSA. The CDR3 runs to 18 residues. CDR3 residues: CASSLHSLGREANNEQFF. CDR3 sequence (DNA): TGTGCCAGCAGCCTCCACTCCCTCGGGCGGGAGGCCAACAATGAGCAGTTCTTC.

The rearrangement uses TRBV11-2 and TRBJ2-7; D possibly corresponds to TRBD2 (5 bases). Germline CDR1 and CDR2: SGHAT and FQNNGV. The ends were cut back, 5 bases at V and 2 bases at J, with 16 bases in the middle. CDR3 length: 15 amino acids. As DNA, the CDR3 is TGTGCCAGCAGCAAAGCGGCAGGTTCCACCTACGAGCAGTACTTC. Residues: CASSKAAGSTYEQYF.

The chain has TRBV15 and TRBJ1-3; 8 bases map to TRBD1. CDR1 and CDR2 (germline): LNHNV, YYDKDF (reference sequence). The V gene end was trimmed by 4 bases and the J gene end by 0 bases; junction bases not matched to a gene: 2. The CDR3 runs to 15 residues. The CDR3 coding sequence is TGTGCCACCAGCATCGACAGGGGCTCTGGAAACACCATATATTTT. The encoded protein is CATSIDRGSGNTIYF.

This chain connects TRBV6-1 to TRBJ2-7, with TRBD1 identical over 8 bases. Germline V gene lookup returns CDR1 MNHNS and CDR2 SASEGT. The CDR3 has 18 residues. V was pared by 4 bases and J by 3 bases, with 17 bases of the junction left unmatched. The CDR3 nucleotides read TGTGCCAGCAGTGGGGGTGCCAATGGACCGGGACAGGTCTACGAGCAGTACTTC. This codes for CASSGGANGPGQVYEQYF.

This chain uses TRBV5-1 with TRBJ1-5; TRBD1 matches 8 bases. Looked up from germline, CDR1 is SGHRS and CDR2 is YFSETQ. The CDR3 is 15 residues long. V shed 2 bases, J shed 12 bases, and the junction held 13 bases outside the gene matches. The DNA of the CDR3 is TGCGCCAGCAGCTTAATCCCGGGACAGGAGACCGACCAGCATTTT. Translation: CASSLIPGQETDQHF.

This chain connects TRBV9 to TRBJ2-1; the D gene is possibly TRBD1 (7 bases). The CDR3 has 19 amino acids. The ends were cut back, 0 bases at V and 2 bases at J, with 21 bases in the middle. CDR1 is SGDLS, CDR2 YYNGEE, per germline. CDR3 residues: CASSVGLRGALNPYNEQFF. Here the CDR3 DNA reads TGTGCCAGCAGCGTAGGTCTCAGGGGGGCACTTAACCCCTACAATGAGCAGTTCTTC.

This rearrangement joins TRBV30 to TRBJ1-5; D remains ambiguous. This CDR3 comprises 13 residues. Germline V gene lookup returns CDR1 GTSNPN and CDR2 SVGIG (reference sequence). V was clipped by 4 bases and J by 5 bases, with 12 bases between them. The DNA of the CDR3 is TGTGCCTGGACCGACTCCATTCATCAGCCCCAGCATTTT. Its translation: CAWTDSIHQPQHF. The full variable domain, with the rest looked up from reference TRBV30 and TRBJ1-5, is SQTIHQWPATLVQPVGSPLSLECTVEGTSNPNLYWYRQAAGRGLQLLFYSVGIGQISSEVPQNLSASRPQDRQFILSSKKLLLSDSGFYLCAWTDSIHQPQHFGDGTRLSIL.

The chain employs TRBV5-4 and TRBJ2-7, with D possibly being TRBD1 (5 bases). V was shortened by 4 bases and J by 7 bases, with 24 bases between the two germline ends. The CDR3 is 16 amino acids. CDR1 and CDR2 (germline): SGHNT, YYREEE (reference sequence). Written as DNA, the CDR3 is TGTGCCAGCAGCCGACCCGTCCCAGGGCGAAGGGAAGAGCAGTACTTC. Protein sequence: CASSRPVPGRREEQYF. Combining the CDR3 with reference TRBV5-4 and TRBJ2-7 gives the whole variable domain ETGVTQSPTHLIKTRGQQVTLRCSSQSGHNTVSWYQQALGQGPQFIFQYYREEENGRGNFPPRFSGLQFPNYSSELNVNALELDDSALYLCASSRPVPGRREEQYFGPGTRLTVT.

The chain is built from TRBV7-9 and TRBJ1-2; 8 nucleotides align to TRBD1. CDR1 and CDR2 from the germline V gene are SEHNR and FQNEAQ (reference sequence). After removal of 1 base from V and 8 bases from J, the junction contained 6 bases not matched to a gene. The CDR3 consists of 14 residues. The CDR3 sequence is CASSLGGRGQGYTF. For the CDR3, the DNA is TGTGCCAGCAGCTTAGGTGGCAGGGGGCAAGGCTACACCTTC.

The chain recombines TRBV3-1 (or the pseudogene TRBV3-2) with TRBJ1-5; D remains unclear. CDR3 size: 14 residues. Looked up from germline, CDR1 is LGHDT and CDR2 is YNNKEL (reference sequence). V dropped 1 base and J dropped 6 bases, with 10 bases sitting between them. The CDR3 DNA is TGTGCCAGCAGCCAAGGTCAGAACCGTCAGCCCCAGCATTTT. This translates into CASSQGQNRQPQHF.

This clone was observed a few times. The V gene is TRBV5-4, the J gene TRBJ2-1, with a possible D match to TRBD2 (6 bases). Trimming stripped 3 bases from V and 8 bases from J, with 12 bases between. The CDR3 sequence is 13 residues long. Germline lookup yields CDR1 SGHNT and CDR2 YYREEE (reference sequence). CDR3 sequence: CASSWNGDYEQFF. The CDR3 DNA sequence: TGTGCCAGCAGCTGGAACGGGGACTATGAGCAGTTCTTC. The entire variable domain, with the rest obtained from reference TRBV5-4 and TRBJ2-1, is as follows: ETGVTQSPTHLIKTRGQQVTLRCSSQSGHNTVSWYQQALGQGPQFIFQYYREEENGRGNFPPRFSGLQFPNYSSELNVNALELDDSALYLCASSWNGDYEQFFGPGTRLTVL.

The V and J genes are TRBV29-1 and TRBJ1-2; 10 bases agree with TRBD1. Trimming cost V 6 bases and J 5 bases; bases outside gene matches: 6. Germline V gene data show CDR1 as SQVTM and CDR2 as ANQGSEA. The CDR3 has 13 residues. CDR3 protein: CSVYRDRGYGYTF. The CDR3 coding sequence is TGCAGCGTATACCGGGACAGGGGATATGGCTACACCTTC.

The rearrangement uses TRBV9 and TRBJ1-3; D is unclear. The CDR3 has 14 residues. V gave up 1 base and J gave up 0 bases, with 5 bases separating them. Germline V gene data show CDR1 as SGDLS and CDR2 as YYNGEE. In DNA, the CDR3 is TGTGCCAGCAGCGTATCTCCCTCTGGAAACACCATATATTTT. It is translated as CASSVSPSGNTIYF.

This chain links TRBV5-6 with TRBJ1-2, with no clear D. V lost 8 bases to trimming and J lost 8 bases, with 16 bases between them. Germline values: CDR1 SGHDT, CDR2 YYEEEE. The CDR3 totals 12 residues. The CDR3 DNA is TGTGCCAGTACCCCCGGGTTTGGGGGCTACACCTTC. Amino acids: CASTPGFGGYTF.

In its sample, this clone was seen once. The chain recombines TRBV2 with TRBJ2-3; no definite D call. V dropped 4 bases and J dropped 1 base, with 9 bases sitting between them. From germline, CDR1 is SNHLY and CDR2 FYNNEI. The CDR3 loop spans 14 amino acids. CDR3: CASSAASGTDTQYF. The CDR3 bases are TGTGCCAGCAGTGCCGCGTCTGGCACAGATACGCAGTATTTT. Full variable domain (missing parts from reference TRBV2 and TRBJ2-3): EPEVTQTPSHQVTQMGQEVILRCVPISNHLYFYWYRQILGQKVEFLVSFYNNEISEKSEIFDDQFSVERPDGSNFTLKIRSTKLEDSAMYFCASSAASGTDTQYFGPGTRLTVL.

The rearrangement joins TRBV11-2 to TRBJ2-7; D may be TRBD2 (5 bases). The ends were cut back, 6 bases at V and 0 bases at J, with 12 bases in the middle. The CDR3 contains 14 residues. The germline V gene has CDR1 SGHAT and CDR2 FQNNGV. CDR3 protein: CASRRGLSSYEQYF. The CDR3 coding sequence is TGTGCCAGCAGACGGGGTTTGAGCTCCTACGAGCAGTACTTC.

V usage is TRBV19 and J usage is TRBJ2-1; D is possibly TRBD2 (5 bases). The germline V gene has CDR1 LNHDA and CDR2 SQIVND (reference sequence). The CDR3 sequence is 13 residues long. The V end was cut by 5 bases, the J end by 4 bases, with 9 bases between. CDR3 coding DNA: TGTGCCAGTAGTGGAGGTATTTACAATGAGCAGTTCTTC. Its translation: CASSGGIYNEQFF.

This chain connects TRBV4-2 to TRBJ1-6; perhaps TRBD1 as D (5 bases). The ends were cut back, 1 base at V and 4 bases at J, with 11 bases in the middle. The V gene's germline CDR1 is LGHNA and CDR2 YNFKEQ. This CDR3 has 16 residues. DNA for the CDR3: TGTGCCAGCAGCCAAGGGGCAGGGCCTTATAATTCACCCCTCCACTTT. Encoded protein: CASSQGAGPYNSPLHF.

The chain recombines TRBV11-2 with TRBJ2-7; D is unclear. The CDR3 consists of 11 residues. V was shortened by 3 bases and J by 4 bases, with 4 bases between the two germline ends. Germline V gene sequence: CDR1 SGHAT, CDR2 FQNNGV. CDR3 region: CASSFYYEQYF. CDR3 coding DNA: TGTGCCAGCAGCTTCTATTACGAGCAGTACTTC.

The rearrangement uses TRBV12-3 or TRBV12-4 and TRBJ1-1, with D unclear. Trimming stripped 4 bases from V and 3 bases from J, with 9 bases between. The CDR3 loop spans 13 amino acids. The CDR3 protein is CASSSQVYTEAFF. Written as DNA, the CDR3 is TGTGCCAGCAGTTCTCAGGTATACACTGAAGCTTTCTTT.

This chain connects TRBV29-1 to TRBJ1-1; 7 positions agree with TRBD1. The CDR3 is 15 amino acids. The V gene's germline CDR1 is SQVTM and CDR2 ANQGSEA. V was pared by 6 bases and J by 5 bases, with 15 bases of the junction left unmatched. The CDR3 region has the DNA TGCAGCGTCCTAGGACAGGAGGGCTTGGGGACTGAAGCTTTCTTT. Encoded protein: CSVLGQEGLGTEAFF.

This chain's CDR3 is CASSWRGQGAEQFF. CDR3 nucleotide sequence: TGTGCCAGCAGCTGGCGGGGCCAAGGGGCGGAGCAGTTCTTC. The V call is TRBV3-1 (or the pseudogene TRBV3-2), the J call TRBJ2-1; maybe TRBD2 (6 bases). The germline V gene has CDR1 LGHDT and CDR2 YNNKEL (reference sequence). V was trimmed by 5 bases and J by 10 bases, leaving 18 bases between them. This CDR3 has 14 residues.

The chain combines TRBV18 with TRBJ2-1; 8 bases map to TRBD2. The trim removed 2 bases at V and 9 bases at J, leaving 9 bases unmatched. CDR1 is KGHSH, CDR2 LQKENI, per germline. This CDR3 spans 15 amino acids. This chain's CDR3 is CASSPGTSGAGEQFF. The CDR3 DNA follows: TGTGCCAGCTCACCAGGCACTAGCGGTGCAGGTGAGCAGTTCTTC.

The chain has TRBV7-3 and TRBJ1-5; TRBD1 agrees at 9 bases. The CDR3 has 17 residues. CDR1 and CDR2 from the germline V gene are SGHTA and FQGTGA. Trimming cost V 4 bases and J 3 bases; bases outside gene matches: 10. CDR3 nucleotides: TGTGCCAGCAGCTCAGGATACCGGGACAGGGACAATCAGCCCCAGCATTTT. This gives the protein CASSSGYRDRDNQPQHF.

This clone occurred once. This chain joins TRBV27 and TRBJ2-2, with a weak D call TRBD2 (6 bases). CDR3 size: 17 residues. Germline V gene data show CDR1 as MNHEY and CDR2 as SMNVEV (reference sequence). The V and J ends lost 1 base and 3 bases respectively, with 15 bases between them. CDR3 in amino acids: CASSLYGVGGDTGELFF. The CDR3 bases are TGTGCCAGCAGTTTATATGGGGTCGGGGGAGACACCGGGGAGCTGTTTTTT.

In nucleotides, the CDR3 is TGTGCCAGCAGCCAAGGACAGGGTAGCTACGAGCAGTACTTC. As protein: CASSQGQGSYEQYF. This chain connects TRBV3-1 (or the pseudogene TRBV3-2) to TRBJ2-7, with TRBD1 identical over 7 bases. The CDR3 totals 14 residues. Per germline, CDR1 LGHDT and CDR2 YNNKEL (reference sequence). The ends lost 1 base at V and 3 bases at J; junction bases unmatched: 3.